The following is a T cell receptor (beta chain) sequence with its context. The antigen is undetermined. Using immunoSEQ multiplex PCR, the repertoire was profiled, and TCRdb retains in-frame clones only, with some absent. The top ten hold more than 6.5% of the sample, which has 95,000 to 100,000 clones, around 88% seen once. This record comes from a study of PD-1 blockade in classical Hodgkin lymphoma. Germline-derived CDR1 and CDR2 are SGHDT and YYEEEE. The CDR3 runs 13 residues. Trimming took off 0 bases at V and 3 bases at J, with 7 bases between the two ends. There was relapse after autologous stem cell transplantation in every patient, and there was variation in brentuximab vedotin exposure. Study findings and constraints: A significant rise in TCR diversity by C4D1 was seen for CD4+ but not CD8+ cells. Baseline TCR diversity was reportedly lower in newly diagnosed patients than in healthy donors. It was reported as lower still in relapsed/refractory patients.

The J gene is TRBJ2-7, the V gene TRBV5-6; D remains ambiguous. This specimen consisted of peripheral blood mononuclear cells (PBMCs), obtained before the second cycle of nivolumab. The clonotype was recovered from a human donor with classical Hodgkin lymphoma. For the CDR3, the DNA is TGTGCCAGCAGCTTGGAAAAATACTACGAGCAGTACTTC. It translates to CASSLEKYYEQYF.